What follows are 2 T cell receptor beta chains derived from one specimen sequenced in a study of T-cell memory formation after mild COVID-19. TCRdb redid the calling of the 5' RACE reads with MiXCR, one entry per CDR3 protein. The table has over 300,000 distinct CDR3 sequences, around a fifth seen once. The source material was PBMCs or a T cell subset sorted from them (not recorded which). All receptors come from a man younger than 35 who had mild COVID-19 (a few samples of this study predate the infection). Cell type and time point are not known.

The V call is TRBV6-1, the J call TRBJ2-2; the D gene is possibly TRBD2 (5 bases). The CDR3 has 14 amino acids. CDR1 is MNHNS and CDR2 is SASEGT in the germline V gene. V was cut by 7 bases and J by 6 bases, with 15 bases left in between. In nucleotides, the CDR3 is TGTGCCAGCAACGTGAATGGGAGATCCGGGGAGCTGTTTTTT. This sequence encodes CASNVNGRSGELFF.

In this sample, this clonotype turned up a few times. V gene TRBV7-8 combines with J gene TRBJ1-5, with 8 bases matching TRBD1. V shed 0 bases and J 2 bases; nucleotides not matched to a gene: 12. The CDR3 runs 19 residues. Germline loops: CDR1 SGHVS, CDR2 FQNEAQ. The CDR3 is CASSLARIQGQGRNQPQHF. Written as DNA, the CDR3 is TGTGCCAGCAGCTTAGCGAGGATTCAAGGACAGGGACGCAATCAGCCCCAGCATTTT.